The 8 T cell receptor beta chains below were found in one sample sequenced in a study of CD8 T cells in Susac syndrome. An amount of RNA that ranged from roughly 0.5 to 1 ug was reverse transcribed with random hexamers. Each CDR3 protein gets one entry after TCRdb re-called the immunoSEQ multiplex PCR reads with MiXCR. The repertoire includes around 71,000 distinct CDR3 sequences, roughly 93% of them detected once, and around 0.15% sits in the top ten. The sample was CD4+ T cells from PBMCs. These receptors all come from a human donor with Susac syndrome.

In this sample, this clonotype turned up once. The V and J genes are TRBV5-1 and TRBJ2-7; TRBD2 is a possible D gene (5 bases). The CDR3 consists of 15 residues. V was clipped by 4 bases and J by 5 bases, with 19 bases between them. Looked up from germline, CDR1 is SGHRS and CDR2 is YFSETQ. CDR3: CASSQRDGRTDEQYF. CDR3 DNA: TGCGCCAGCAGCCAGAGGGATGGCAGGACGGACGAGCAGTACTTC.

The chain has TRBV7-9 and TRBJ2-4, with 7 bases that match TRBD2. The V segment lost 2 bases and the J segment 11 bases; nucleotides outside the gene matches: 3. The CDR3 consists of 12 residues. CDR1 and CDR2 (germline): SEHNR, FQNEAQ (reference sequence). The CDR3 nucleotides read TGTGCCAGCAGCTTAATTCGGGGGGTTCAGTACTTC. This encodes CASSLIRGVQYF.

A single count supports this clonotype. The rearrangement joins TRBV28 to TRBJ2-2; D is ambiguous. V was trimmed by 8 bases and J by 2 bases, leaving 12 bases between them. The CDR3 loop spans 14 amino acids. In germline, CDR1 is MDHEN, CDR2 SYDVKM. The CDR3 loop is CASLGSPNTGELFF. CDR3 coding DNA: TGTGCCAGCCTAGGGTCCCCTAACACCGGGGAGCTGTTTTTT.

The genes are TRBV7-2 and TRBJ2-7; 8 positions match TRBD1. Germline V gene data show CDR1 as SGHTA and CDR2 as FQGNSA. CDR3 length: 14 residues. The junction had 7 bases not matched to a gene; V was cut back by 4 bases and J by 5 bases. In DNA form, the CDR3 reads TGTGCCAGCAGCTCGGACAGGGTGGTCAACGAGCAGTACTTC. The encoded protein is CASSSDRVVNEQYF.

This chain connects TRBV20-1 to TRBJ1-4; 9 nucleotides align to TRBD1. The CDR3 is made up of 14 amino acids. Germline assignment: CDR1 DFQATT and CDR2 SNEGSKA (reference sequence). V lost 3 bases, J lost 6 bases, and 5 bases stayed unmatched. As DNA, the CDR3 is TGCAGTGCTAGGGGGGGGACAGGGTATGAAAAACTGTTTTTT. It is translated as CSARGGTGYEKLFF.

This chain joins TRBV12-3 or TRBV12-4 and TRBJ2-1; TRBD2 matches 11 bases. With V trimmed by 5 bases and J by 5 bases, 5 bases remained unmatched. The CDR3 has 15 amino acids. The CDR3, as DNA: TGTGCCAGCAGTCTACAGGGACTAGCGGACAATGAGCAGTTCTTC. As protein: CASSLQGLADNEQFF.

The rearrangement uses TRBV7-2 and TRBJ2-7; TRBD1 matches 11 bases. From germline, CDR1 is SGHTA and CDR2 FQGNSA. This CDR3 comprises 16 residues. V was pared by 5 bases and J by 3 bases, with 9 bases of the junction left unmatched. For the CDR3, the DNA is TGTGCCAGCAGCCAAGCCGGGACAGGGGGGGGCTACGAGCAGTACTTC. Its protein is CASSQAGTGGGYEQYF.

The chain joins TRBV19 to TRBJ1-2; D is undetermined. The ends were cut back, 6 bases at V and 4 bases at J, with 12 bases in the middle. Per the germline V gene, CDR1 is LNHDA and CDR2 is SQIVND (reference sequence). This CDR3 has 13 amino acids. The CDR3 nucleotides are TGTGCCAGTAGCCTTGAACAGACCTATGGCTACACCTTC. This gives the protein CASSLEQTYGYTF.